The rows below give T cell receptor beta chains drawn from one sample of a study of CXCR3-negative and CXCR3-positive naive CD8 T cells. TCRdb re-called the 5' RACE reads, yielding one record per CDR3 amino acid sequence without DNA. Listed are 55,000 to 75,000 distinct CDR3 sequences; approximately 0.76% falls within the top ten. Sequenced: naive CXCR3+ CD8+ T cells from blood. The source is a human donor in good health. Some clones in this sample may be carry-over from other donors' samples. CDR3s include the opening cysteine and the closing phenylalanine or tryptophan. Fields, in order: clone size, J gene, V gene, CDR3 protein. Expanded clones get a size class; other rows say once, few or many, or leave the size out.

. | TRBJ1-6 | TRBV12-3/TRBV12-4 | CASSFSGANSPLHF
. | TRBJ2-5 | TRBV2 | CARTGLAAQETQYF
. | TRBJ2-7 | TRBV7-2 | CASSWAGTSGDEQYF
. | TRBJ2-7 | TRBV6-1 | CASSAPRDRMIYEQYF
. | TRBJ2-7 | TRBV6-5 | CASSPPGLGSTYEQYF
. | TRBJ2-1 | TRBV12-3/TRBV12-4 | CASQMTIYNEQFF
. | TRBJ1-5 | TRBV12-3/TRBV12-4 | CASRPGQGADNNQPQHF
. | TRBJ2-7 | TRBV7-6 | CASARGPSYEQYF
. | TRBJ2-2 | TRBV29-1 | CSAVIWTGELFF
. | TRBJ1-2 | TRBV7-2 | CASSLAHGQDLYGYTF
. | TRBJ2-3 | TRBV29-1 | CSAYGGNTQYF
. | TRBJ1-6 | TRBV6-1 | CASSEEVEDSPLHF
. | TRBJ1-2 | TRBV7-9 | CASSLVGQSNYGYTF
. | TRBJ2-3 | TRBV7-9 | CASSPRERGGLFPGDTQYF
. | TRBJ2-1 | TRBV9 | CASSPQFRDYYNEQFF
. | TRBJ1-1 | TRBV28 | CASRTTGGTEAFF
. | TRBJ2-1 | TRBV5-1 | CASASPREPEQFF
. | TRBJ1-2 | TRBV10-3 | CAISVRGDNYGYTF
. | TRBJ2-1 | TRBV4-2 | CASSQVLGQEQFF
. | TRBJ2-1 | TRBV9 | CASSVDPPESGGLYNEQFF
. | TRBJ1-1 | TRBV24-1 | CATSEQGGSTEAFF
. | TRBJ2-7 | TRBV25-1 | CASSDQGAGVYEQYF
. | TRBJ2-5 | TRBV27 | CASRGQAQETQYF
. | TRBJ1-5 | TRBV28 | CASSPRPDGNQPQHF
. | TRBJ2-3 | TRBV5-1 | CASSLYREGPGDTQYF
. | TRBJ2-3 | TRBV7-9 | CASSFDRATDTQYF
. | TRBJ2-1 | TRBV12-3/TRBV12-4 | CASSFGLAHNEQFF
. | TRBJ1-5 | TRBV5-6 | CASSLGQGVSNQPQHF
. | TRBJ2-5 | TRBV4-1 | CASSQESGRVGETQYF
. | TRBJ2-7 | TRBV20-1 | CSAATGRGGLYEQYF
. | TRBJ2-1 | TRBV29-1 | CSVEEFQHLRHNEQFF
. | TRBJ2-2 | TRBV27 | CASSLRGNTGELFF
. | TRBJ2-1 | TRBV14 | CASSQVSSPDEQFF
. | TRBJ2-2 | TRBV20-1 | CSARSYEAGELFF
. | TRBJ2-3 | TRBV28 | CASSLSGTSDSTDTQYF
. | TRBJ2-2 | TRBV29-1 | CSVEDLGSGELFF
. | TRBJ1-1 | TRBV7-6 | CASSLAVWGEMNTEAFF
. | TRBJ1-1 | TRBV10-3 | CAITLGTEAFF
. | TRBJ2-5 | TRBV7-2 | CASSRPIYQETQYF
medium-sized | TRBJ2-1 | TRBV4-1 | CASSQESGFRTYNEQFF